These T cell receptor beta chains were read from a single sample in a study of technical replicates of blood from a few donors. Clones were sequenced by immunoSEQ multiplex PCR, and TCRdb holds only the in-frame ones, with some missing. The table includes 70,000 to 80,000 clones, around 91% detected once. Source material: T cells isolated from PBMCs. These receptors came from a human donor in good health. Some clones in this sample may be carry-over from other donors' samples. CDR3s leave out the opening cysteine and the closing phenylalanine or tryptophan. Fields, in order: V gene, J gene, CDR3 protein.

TRBV4-1,TRBJ1-5,ASSFTENQPQH
TRBV6-1,TRBJ1-1,ASSILPSSAAF
TRBV6-6,TRBJ1-5,ASSYPGTGSNQPQH
TRBV5-1,TRBJ2-7,ASSLPGDEQY
TRBV27,TRBJ2-1,ASSWGQGAGVANEQF
TRBV6-1,TRBJ2-1,ASRLDGGAYNEQF
TRBV28,TRBJ2-1,ASSFGYQLASKNNEQF
TRBV11-3,TRBJ1-6,ASSQGLSNSPLH
TRBV11-3,TRBJ2-2,ASSLGLRELF
TRBV23-1,TRBJ2-3,ASSQLSQITDTQY
TRBV6-1,TRBJ2-1,ASSEYYETLEDEQF
TRBV9,TRBJ1-2,ASSEGQGLSGYT
TRBV4-1,TRBJ2-7,ASSQGAGPGYEQY
TRBV7-9,TRBJ2-2,ASSLGGDSNTGELF
TRBV6-1,TRBJ2-7,AMLGDSTYEQY
TRBV5-1,TRBJ2-7,ANAQGPIYEQY
TRBV7-6,TRBJ2-2,ASSPRAPTGELF
TRBV12-5,TRBJ2-1,ASGSRSYNEQF
TRBV29-1,TRBJ2-3,SVRIGHSTDTQY
TRBV7-8,TRBJ2-7,ASSPSPREQY
TRBV30,TRBJ1-1,AWARAGGNTEAF
TRBV9,TRBJ2-2,ASNPGGGELGELF
TRBV5-1,TRBJ2-7,ASTGAGWAYEQY
TRBV30,TRBJ1-2,AWTGDGYT
TRBV5-4,TRBJ2-3,ASGPAGRGTDTQY
TRBV5-6,TRBJ2-5,ASRGTGIGETQY
TRBV27,TRBJ1-2,ASSLGGLKNYGYT
TRBV7-9,TRBJ2-7,ASRLGTTQEQY
TRBV1,TRBJ2-1,TSSQDPVLAGTLVYNEQF
TRBV5-4,TRBJ2-7,ASSFIPRGGRAAGDYEQY
TRBV6-4,TRBJ1-6,ASSEVQDSPLH
TRBV6-5,TRBJ2-7,ASRRGGGLSYEQY
TRBV28,TRBJ2-2,ASSFTFSRGDTGELF
TRBV4-1,TRBJ1-1,ASSQDRGILNTEAF
TRBV6-1,TRBJ2-1,ASSVGQGYNEQF
TRBV11-2,TRBJ2-7,ASSLGASRYEQY
TRBV27,TRBJ2-1,ASSLAGTSGYNEQF
TRBV5-4,TRBJ1-1,ASSLGGGGWNTEAF
TRBV5-1,TRBJ2-1,ASSLALQGEQF
TRBV29-1,TRBJ2-3,SVGPTGSTDTQY
TRBV4-1,TRBJ1-2,ASSQRDRRRFGNYGYT
TRBV27,TRBJ2-1,ASSPLAETTKTSYGQF
TRBV28,TRBJ1-2,ANHPLRGRVYGYT